This T cell receptor beta chain was identified during a study of a mutant IDH1 vaccine in newly diagnosed glioma. The time point: week 11, during vaccination. Each dose delivered 300 ug of mutant IDH1 20-mer peptide subcutaneously with imiquimod. Assay used: immunoSEQ multiplex PCR; TCRdb lists only in-frame clones, some missing. The sample yields about 67,000 clones, approximately 91% seen once. In regard to this clone: The target antigen is unknown.

The ends were cut back, 3 bases at V and 7 bases at J, with 18 bases in the middle. The germline gives CDR1 GTSNPN, CDR2 SVGIG (reference sequence). The CDR3 runs 15 residues. The source is a man between 35 and 55 years old with glioma. Here the sequenced sample was PBMCs, taken from a glioma patient whose treatment included an IDH1 peptide vaccine. The genes are TRBV30 and TRBJ1-4, with D possibly being TRBD1 (6 bases). DNA for the CDR3: TGTGCCTGGAGCCGGGGGGCAGGGTCCGGTGAAAAACTGTTTTTT. It encodes CAWSRGAGSGEKLFF.